This T cell receptor (beta chain) stems from a study of cytomegalovirus exposure and HLA in healthy donors. In the study overall: Later analysis reported that the approximately 120 validation repertoires shared the platform of the approximately 670 first-cohort repertoires.

With regard to this clone: Its cognate antigen is unknown.

Study observations and caveats: In vitro testing confirmed three CMV-associated chains as specific for CMV antigens.

Sequencing used immunoSEQ multiplex PCR; TCRdb keeps in-frame clones, though not all of them. The sample yields over 200,000 clones, approximately 86% seen once. V was pared by 5 bases and J by 4 bases, with 11 bases between. CDR3 length: 14 residues. Germline CDR1 and CDR2: SEHNR and FQNEAQ (reference sequence). The receptor's source is a woman aged 18-29 years in good health and CMV-seronegative. The specimen was PBMCs. The chain joins TRBV7-9 to TRBJ2-2; TRBD1 might be the D (6 bases). The DNA of the CDR3 is TGTGCCAGCAGCCCAGGGGCGGGCACCGGGGAGCTGTTTTTT. Its protein is CASSPGAGTGELFF.